One and the same sample provided the 8 T cell receptor beta chains below, sequenced in a study of vaccination effects on CD4 cells after COVID-19. Prior to sequencing, the ViraFEST assay stimulated PBMC with viral peptide pools, which expanded the antigen-specific CD4+ T cells. An approximately ten-day culture period preceded the isolation of CD4+ T cells. Two doses of BNT162b2 or mRNA-1273 vaccine were administered to participants. This table comes from immunoSEQ multiplex PCR, and its TCRdb copy is limited to in-frame clones, with some not included. Found here are about 81,000 clones, around four fifths of them singletons; the top ten hold around 1.1%. No antigen has been assigned to these receptors. The sample in question was CD4+ T cells from PBMCs cultured with HCoV-OC43 spike peptides, obtained after COVID-19 vaccination. Sample subset: HCoV-OC43 spike overlapping peptide pool stimulation. These receptors originate from a human donor who received a COVID-19 vaccine.

This chain uses TRBV2 with TRBJ1-4; maybe TRBD1 (6 bases). The CDR3 loop spans 13 amino acids. V was clipped by 7 bases and J by 6 bases, with 12 bases between them. Germline CDR1 SNHLY, CDR2 FYNNEI. The CDR3 nucleotides read TGTGCCAGCACTAGGACAGTGGATGAAAAACTGTTTTTT. It codes for CASTRTVDEKLFF.

This clone was picked up a small number of times. Other nucleotide sequences in the sample specify the same CDR3. This sequence joins TRBV29-1 and TRBJ1-5, with TRBD1 as a possible D gene (5 bases). There are 13 residues in the CDR3. Germline V gene sequence: CDR1 SQVTM, CDR2 ANQGSEA. V was trimmed by 6 bases and J by 2 bases, leaving 11 bases between them. The DNA for the CDR3 is TGCAGCGTCGGACGGGGGGGCAATCAGCCCCAGCATTTT. Translation gives CSVGRGGNQPQHF.

This rearrangement joins TRBV7-2 to TRBJ2-2; TRBD2 is a possible D gene (6 bases). Per germline, CDR1 SGHTA and CDR2 FQGNSA. This CDR3 region has 16 residues. V was trimmed by 2 bases and J by 1 base, leaving 11 bases between them. CDR3: CASSLKGLLNTGELFF. The CDR3 DNA reads TGTGCCAGCAGCTTAAAGGGACTCCTGAACACCGGGGAGCTGTTTTTT.

The V and J genes are TRBV6-5 and TRBJ2-6; D is undetermined. The V end lost 5 bases, the J end lost 0 bases, and 8 bases lay between the germline ends. CDR1 is MNHEY, CDR2 SVGAGI, per germline. The CDR3 spans 15 residues. The CDR3 DNA reads as TGTGCCAGCAGTCGCCGGGTCTCTGGGGCCAACGTCCTGACTTTC. It codes for CASSRRVSGANVLTF.

The CDR3 loop reads CASSYSSGGEQYV. The CDR3 DNA is TGTGCCAGCAGTTACTCGTCGGGGGGAGAGCAGTACGTC. V usage is TRBV6-5 and J usage is TRBJ2-7; 7 nucleotides match TRBD2. The V segment lost 0 bases and the J segment 7 bases; nucleotides outside the gene matches: 3. This CDR3 region has 13 residues. Germline V lookup: CDR1 MNHEY, CDR2 SVGAGI.

This clone showed up just once. The gene calls are TRBV18 and TRBJ1-2, with D maybe TRBD1 (6 bases). The CDR3 covers 14 residues. Germline V lookup: CDR1 KGHSH, CDR2 LQKENI. V gave up 2 bases and J gave up 4 bases, with 11 bases separating them. The CDR3 DNA reads TGTGCCAGCTCACCAGTGATACAGGGCTATGGCTACACCTTC. Residues: CASSPVIQGYGYTF.

The chain combines TRBV30 with TRBJ1-2, with D possibly being TRBD1 (6 bases). The CDR3 has 13 amino acids. V was shortened by 2 bases and J by 8 bases, with 15 bases between the two germline ends. From germline, CDR1 is GTSNPN and CDR2 SVGIG (reference sequence). The CDR3 DNA sequence: TGTGCCTGGAGTAGGCAGGGGCGACTCGGCTACACCTTC. This translates into CAWSRQGRLGYTF.

In its sample, this clone was seen once. The chain links TRBV5-1 to TRBJ1-2; D is unresolved. The CDR3 contains 14 residues. Trimming shortened V by 2 bases and J by 7 bases, and 15 bases separated the two germline ends. Per germline, CDR1 SGHRS and CDR2 YFSETQ. The CDR3 is CASSFPGQAVGYTF. CDR3 DNA sequence: TGCGCCAGCAGCTTCCCTGGCCAGGCGGTTGGCTACACCTTC.